The T cell receptor (beta chain) described here comes from a study of early T cells in non-severe SARS-CoV-2 infection. In the study overall: Sequencing of unsorted whole blood was done on bulk RNA, leaving chains unpaired. Overall study results and limits: The study's VDJdb matching favored anti-spike CD8 responses and missed private and CD4 specificities.

Note on this clonotype: Its antigen is unidentified.

Researchers attached unique molecular identifiers to individual cDNA molecules. TCRdb analysed the 5' RACE reads with MiXCR anew, one entry per CDR3 protein. The profile shows nearly 60,000 distinct CDR3 sequences, approximately 11% of them singletons. This CDR3 has 12 residues. V dropped 8 bases and J dropped 0 bases, with 8 bases sitting between them. Germline CDR1 and CDR2: MNHNS and SASEGT. V usage is TRBV6-1 and J usage is TRBJ2-7; tentatively, D is TRBD2 (5 bases). The specimen was whole blood. The TCR comes from an adult who was a healthcare worker with PCR-confirmed SARS-CoV-2 infection or an uninfected control (not recorded which). In DNA form, the CDR3 reads TGTGCCAGCGACACTAGCTCCTACGAGCAGTACTTC. Translated, it gives CASDTSSYEQYF.